The 12 T cell receptor beta chains below come from one sample, sequenced in a study of T cell responses to AZD1222 COVID-19 vaccine. Assay used: immunoSEQ multiplex PCR; TCRdb lists only in-frame clones, some missing. The sample records 95,000 to 150,000 clones, 75% to 90% being singletons. This specimen was peripheral blood, taken on day 0 of AZD1222 vaccination. The origin of the receptors is an adult in good health.

The CDR3 spells CASSLNGGPTYEQYF. The CDR3, as DNA: TGTGCCAGCAGCTTAAACGGGGGGCCAACCTACGAGCAGTACTTC. The chain employs TRBV7-2 and TRBJ2-7, with a possible D match to TRBD2 (7 bases). CDR3 length equals 15 residues. Germline V gene sequence: CDR1 SGHTA, CDR2 FQGNSA. V was clipped by 2 bases and J by 2 bases, with 13 bases between them. The complete variable domain, with remaining parts taken from reference TRBV7-2 and TRBJ2-7, reads GAGVSQSPSNKVTEKGKDVELRCDPISGHTALYWYRQSLGQGLEFLIYFQGNSAPDKSGLPSDRFSAERTGGSVSTLTIQRTQQEDSAVYLCASSLNGGPTYEQYFGPGTRLTVT.

The chain carries TRBV5-1 and TRBJ1-1; TRBD1 is a possible D gene (5 bases). This CDR3 region has 16 residues. Germline CDR1 is SGHRS and CDR2 is YFSETQ. Trimming stripped 0 bases from V and 0 bases from J, with 12 bases between. The CDR3 region is CASSLVGAGMNTEAFF. The CDR3 DNA reads TGCGCCAGCAGCTTGGTCGGGGCTGGCATGAACACTGAAGCTTTCTTT.

The chain is built from TRBV5-1 and TRBJ2-5; the D is unclear. The CDR3 totals 14 residues. The V gene lost 4 bases and the J gene lost 1 base, with 11 bases spanning the gap. The germline gives CDR1 SGHRS, CDR2 YFSETQ. The CDR3 nucleotides are TGCGCCAGCAGCCCAGAGCGCGCCCAAGAGACCCAGTACTTC. Residues: CASSPERAQETQYF.

The chain joins TRBV9 to TRBJ2-7, with 12 bases fitting TRBD2. Germline CDR1 SGDLS, CDR2 YYNGEE. V was clipped by 0 bases and J by 5 bases; unmatched bases: 6. This CDR3 contains 16 residues. DNA of the CDR3: TGTGCCAGCAGCGTAGGTCTAGCGGGAGGGTTCCACGAGCAGTACTTC. This translates into CASSVGLAGGFHEQYF.

The chain recombines TRBV3-1 (or the pseudogene TRBV3-2) with TRBJ2-4; 7 nucleotides align to TRBD2. Germline trimming cut 4 bases from V and 1 base from J; bases unmatched to any gene: 13. The CDR3 covers 18 residues. Germline V gives CDR1 LGHDT, CDR2 YNNKEL (reference sequence). CDR3 sequence: CASSPRVQSGKAKNIQYF. DNA for the CDR3: TGTGCCAGCAGCCCAAGGGTACAAAGCGGGAAGGCCAAAAACATTCAGTACTTC.

The V gene is TRBV4-1, the J gene TRBJ1-6; possible D gene TRBD1, 6 bases. This CDR3 region has 18 residues. From germline, CDR1 is MGHRA and CDR2 YSYEKL. V was trimmed by 0 bases and J by 0 bases, leaving 12 bases between them. This chain's CDR3 is CASSQEDSQSSYNSPLHF. Here the CDR3 DNA reads TGCGCCAGCAGCCAAGAGGACAGCCAGAGCTCCTATAATTCACCCCTCCACTTT.

The rearrangement links TRBV10-2 to TRBJ2-7; D is possibly TRBD2 (5 bases). V lost 4 bases to trimming and J lost 2 bases, with 12 bases between them. Germline CDR1 WSHSY, CDR2 SAAADI. The CDR3 is made up of 14 amino acids. DNA for the CDR3: TGCGCCAGCAGTGTGGTGGGAGCTACCTACGAGCAGTACTTC. Protein product: CASSVVGATYEQYF.

V and J are TRBV5-1 and TRBJ2-3, with 11 positions matching TRBD2. Germline-derived CDR1 and CDR2 are SGHRS and YFSETQ. V lost 4 bases, J lost 0 bases, and 4 bases stayed unmatched. CDR3 length: 16 residues. Here the CDR3 DNA reads TGCGCCAGCAGCGTCGGGACTAGCGGCAGCACAGATACGCAGTATTTT. Its translation: CASSVGTSGSTDTQYF.

V is TRBV25-1 and J is TRBJ1-2; D not resolved. This CDR3 spans 13 amino acids. Germline assignment: CDR1 MGHDK and CDR2 SYGVNS. Trimming removed 7 bases at V and 4 bases at J, with 13 bases between. CDR3 protein: CASKPVRGYGYTF. CDR3 bases: TGTGCCAGCAAGCCGGTTAGAGGCTATGGCTACACCTTC.

This chain uses TRBV2 with TRBJ1-2; 8 bases are a match to TRBD1. CDR1 SNHLY and CDR2 FYNNEI come from the germline V gene. V shed 10 bases and J 2 bases; nucleotides not matched to a gene: 6. The CDR3 is made up of 13 amino acids. The CDR3 DNA is TGTGCCACCCGGGACAGGCCCAACTATGGCTACACCTTC. Residues: CATRDRPNYGYTF.

The genes are TRBV9 and TRBJ1-1; no clear D. V was shortened by 0 bases and J by 1 base, with 13 bases between the two germline ends. There are 16 residues in the CDR3. The germline gives CDR1 SGDLS, CDR2 YYNGEE. The CDR3 here is CASSVGVGRENTEAFF. The CDR3 DNA reads TGTGCCAGCAGCGTAGGAGTGGGGAGGGAGAACACTGAAGCTTTCTTT.

CDR3 nucleotides: TGTGCCAGCAGCCAAGATTTCGGAGGGGGCGGGAATTCACCCCTCCACTTT. This gives the protein CASSQDFGGGGNSPLHF. The chain carries TRBV14 and TRBJ1-6; 7 bases are shared with TRBD1. This CDR3 contains 17 residues. With 0 bases clipped from V and 7 bases from J, the junction kept 9 bases outside the gene matches. CDR1 and CDR2 (germline): SGHDN, FVKESK.